The rows below give T cell receptor beta chains drawn from one sample of a study of blood T cell repertoires in COVID-19. Assay used: immunoSEQ multiplex PCR; TCRdb lists only in-frame clones, some missing. The table records under 65,000 clones, 85% to 90% of them present only once. Input material: peripheral blood. The receptors were gathered from a man aged 55-75 years with acute or convalescent COVID-19. Each CDR3 is given with its conserved first and last residue. Each record gives: D gene, V gene, J gene, clone size, CDR3 DNA, CDR3 protein. The D gene is left open where the match is weak. Clone size is stated in some rows and not others, as once, few, many or a class when expanded.

D gene: TRBD2; V gene: TRBV18; J gene: TRBJ2-7; clone size: once; CDR3 DNA: TGTGCCAGCTCACCATCGACCCCGGGGGGAAGCTACGAGCAGTACTTC; CDR3 protein: CASSPSTPGGSYEQYF
D gene: NA; V gene: TRBV7-9; J gene: TRBJ1-1; clone size: NA; CDR3 DNA: TGTGCCAGCAGCTTGCAACAGGGGAACACTGAAGCTTTCTTT; CDR3 protein: CASSLQQGNTEAFF
D gene: TRBD2; V gene: TRBV6-6; J gene: TRBJ2-1; clone size: NA; CDR3 DNA: TGTGCCAGCTCCGGACTAGCGGGAGTCCATGAGCAGTTCTTC; CDR3 protein: CASSGLAGVHEQFF
D gene: NA; V gene: TRBV5-1; J gene: TRBJ1-1; clone size: once; CDR3 DNA: TGCGCCAGCAGCTTGTTGAGGGGAGGGTTGAACACTGAAGCTTTCTTT; CDR3 protein: CASSLLRGGLNTEAFF
D gene: NA; V gene: TRBV20-1; J gene: TRBJ1-1; clone size: NA; CDR3 DNA: TGCAGTGCTACTACAACAGCAGAAGCTTTCTTT; CDR3 protein: CSATTTAEAFF
D gene: NA; V gene: TRBV6-1; J gene: TRBJ1-3; clone size: NA; CDR3 DNA: TGTGCCAGCAGTGAACCGGAGGGTCGAGGAAACACCATATATTTT; CDR3 protein: CASSEPEGRGNTIYF
D gene: TRBD2; V gene: TRBV9; J gene: TRBJ2-3; clone size: NA; CDR3 DNA: TGTGCCAGCACCCTAGCCGCTAGCGGATCCACAGATACGCAGTATTTT; CDR3 protein: CASTLAASGSTDTQYF
D gene: NA; V gene: TRBV6-2/TRBV6-3; J gene: TRBJ2-1; clone size: NA; CDR3 DNA: TGTGCCAGCAGCCCTACTCATTCCGGGACTCCTAACAATGAGCAGTTCTTC; CDR3 protein: CASSPTHSGTPNNEQFF
D gene: NA; V gene: TRBV11-2; J gene: TRBJ2-7; clone size: NA; CDR3 DNA: TGTGCCAGCAGCTTATCTTCCTACGAGCAGTACTTC; CDR3 protein: CASSLSSYEQYF
D gene: TRBD1; V gene: TRBV19; J gene: TRBJ1-4; clone size: few; CDR3 DNA: TGTGCCAGTAGTATCGGGACAGGCGGGAGTGAAAAACTGTTTTTT; CDR3 protein: CASSIGTGGSEKLFF
D gene: NA; V gene: TRBV11-3; J gene: TRBJ2-7; clone size: NA; CDR3 DNA: TGTGCCAGCAGCTTAGTTGCTGGGGCCTCCTACGAGCAGTACTTC; CDR3 protein: CASSLVAGASYEQYF
D gene: TRBD1; V gene: TRBV6-5; J gene: TRBJ2-5; clone size: NA; CDR3 DNA: TGTGCCAGCAGTACCCGGACAGGGGGCCGGGAGACCCAGTACTTC; CDR3 protein: CASSTRTGGRETQYF
D gene: NA; V gene: TRBV6-2/TRBV6-3; J gene: TRBJ1-1; clone size: NA; CDR3 DNA: TGTGCCAGCAGTTACTATCAGGGGAACACTGAAGCTTTCTTT; CDR3 protein: CASSYYQGNTEAFF
D gene: NA; V gene: TRBV4-1; J gene: TRBJ2-2; clone size: NA; CDR3 DNA: TGCGCCAGCAGCCGCGGTTGGACAGTGAACACCGGGGAGCTGTTTTTT; CDR3 protein: CASSRGWTVNTGELFF
D gene: TRBD1; V gene: TRBV6-5; J gene: TRBJ1-3; clone size: NA; CDR3 DNA: TGTGCCAGCAGTTTAACAGGGGCCTCTGGAAACACCATATATTTT; CDR3 protein: CASSLTGASGNTIYF
D gene: NA; V gene: TRBV11-2; J gene: TRBJ1-1; clone size: NA; CDR3 DNA: TGTGCCAGCAGTTGGGACAACTTGAACACTGAAGCTTTCTTT; CDR3 protein: CASSWDNLNTEAFF
D gene: TRBD2; V gene: TRBV19; J gene: TRBJ2-7; clone size: few; CDR3 DNA: TGTGCCAGTAGTATCGGTCGGGAGGGAAGCGAGCAGTACTTC; CDR3 protein: CASSIGREGSEQYF
D gene: TRBD1; V gene: TRBV25-1; J gene: TRBJ1-1; clone size: NA; CDR3 DNA: TGTGCCAGCAGCGACCGGGACAGGGGTGCTGAAGCTTTCTTT; CDR3 protein: CASSDRDRGAEAFF
D gene: TRBD2; V gene: TRBV9; J gene: TRBJ2-1; clone size: NA; CDR3 DNA: TGTGCCAGCAGCCGGACTAGCGGGTCCTCCTCCTACAATGAGCAGTTCTTC; CDR3 protein: CASSRTSGSSSYNEQFF
D gene: NA; V gene: TRBV4-1; J gene: TRBJ1-5; clone size: few; CDR3 DNA: TGCGCCAGCAGCCAAATCAGGGGCCAAAACGATCAGCCCCAGCATTTT; CDR3 protein: CASSQIRGQNDQPQHF
D gene: NA; V gene: TRBV11-2; J gene: TRBJ1-5; clone size: NA; CDR3 DNA: TGTGCCAGCAGCTTATCACAGAAGGATCAGCCCCAGCATTTT; CDR3 protein: CASSLSQKDQPQHF
D gene: NA; V gene: TRBV5-1; J gene: TRBJ2-3; clone size: NA; CDR3 DNA: TGCGCCAGCAGCTTGGTATTCAGCACAGATACGCAGTATTTT; CDR3 protein: CASSLVFSTDTQYF
D gene: TRBD2; V gene: TRBV14; J gene: TRBJ2-1; clone size: few; CDR3 DNA: TGTGCCAGCAGCCAAACCGGGACTAGCGGGAGCTTCACCTACAATGAGCAGTTCTTC; CDR3 protein: CASSQTGTSGSFTYNEQFF
D gene: TRBD1; V gene: TRBV5-4; J gene: TRBJ1-1; clone size: NA; CDR3 DNA: TGTGCCAGCAGGAGACAGGGGGCCAACACTGAAGCTTTCTTT; CDR3 protein: CASRRQGANTEAFF
D gene: NA; V gene: TRBV2; J gene: TRBJ1-2; clone size: NA; CDR3 DNA: TGTGCCAGCAGCCAAGGGGTCGCAAGCTATGGCTACACCTTC; CDR3 protein: CASSQGVASYGYTF
D gene: TRBD2; V gene: TRBV29-1; J gene: TRBJ2-3; clone size: NA; CDR3 DNA: TGCAGCGTTGTAAGGGGACTAGAGGCAGATACGCAGTATTTT; CDR3 protein: CSVVRGLEADTQYF
D gene: NA; V gene: TRBV30; J gene: TRBJ2-6; clone size: NA; CDR3 DNA: TGTGCCTGGAGTTCTTGGCAGGCTGGCGCCTCTGGGGCCAACGTCCTGACTTTC; CDR3 protein: CAWSSWQAGASGANVLTF
D gene: NA; V gene: TRBV27; J gene: TRBJ2-7; clone size: NA; CDR3 DNA: TGTGCCAGCAGTTCGACTATCTCCAGGCCCTACGAGCAGTACTTC; CDR3 protein: CASSSTISRPYEQYF
D gene: NA; V gene: TRBV27; J gene: TRBJ1-6; clone size: NA; CDR3 DNA: TGTGCCAGCAGACGGGGGGGGGATTCACCCCTCCACTTT; CDR3 protein: CASRRGGDSPLHF
D gene: NA; V gene: TRBV6-5; J gene: TRBJ2-3; clone size: NA; CDR3 DNA: TGTGCCAGCAGTTACTCAGGCCCGGGAGATACGCAGTATTTT; CDR3 protein: CASSYSGPGDTQYF
D gene: TRBD2; V gene: TRBV9; J gene: TRBJ2-3; clone size: NA; CDR3 DNA: TGTGCCAGCAGCTTAAGGGCGACTAGCTTAGTTACGCAGTATTTT; CDR3 protein: CASSLRATSLVTQYF
D gene: TRBD1; V gene: TRBV29-1; J gene: TRBJ1-5; clone size: NA; CDR3 DNA: TGCAGCGTTTTTTTGGACAGGACGCCGTATAGCAATCAGCCCCAGCATTTT; CDR3 protein: CSVFLDRTPYSNQPQHF
D gene: TRBD2; V gene: TRBV7-9; J gene: TRBJ2-7; clone size: NA; CDR3 DNA: TGTGCCAGCAGCCATCCAATGGGACTAGCTGGAACCGTCTACGAGCAGTACTTC; CDR3 protein: CASSHPMGLAGTVYEQYF